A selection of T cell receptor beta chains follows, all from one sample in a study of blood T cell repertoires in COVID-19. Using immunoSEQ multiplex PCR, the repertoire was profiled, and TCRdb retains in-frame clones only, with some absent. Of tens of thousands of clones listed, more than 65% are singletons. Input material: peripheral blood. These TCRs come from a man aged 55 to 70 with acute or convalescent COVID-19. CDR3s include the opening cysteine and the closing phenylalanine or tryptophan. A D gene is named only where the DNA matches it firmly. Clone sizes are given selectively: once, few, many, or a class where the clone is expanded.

TGTGCCAGCAGTTACTACGACCGGGACAGAAAACTTTTCTACAATGAGCAGTTCTTC | CASSYYDRDRKLFYNEQFF | - | 19 | TRBV6-2/TRBV6-3 | TRBD1 | TRBJ2-1
TGTGCCAGTACGGAGACCTGGAGCTATGGCTACACCTTC | CASTETWSYGYTF | once | 13 | TRBV6-5 | - | TRBJ1-2
TGTGCCAGCAGTGCCCTTCCCGGGACAGAAAAATCTGGGGCCAACGTCCTGACTTTC | CASSALPGTEKSGANVLTF | - | 19 | TRBV2 | TRBD1 | TRBJ2-6
TGTGCCAGCAGTGCAATACAGGGGGATAGCACAGATACGCAGTATTTT | CASSAIQGDSTDTQYF | - | 16 | TRBV6-1 | TRBD1 | TRBJ2-3
TGTGCCAGCAGCTTGGGTGGTGCGGGGGGGAGAGAGACCCAGTACTTC | CASSLGGAGGRETQYF | - | 16 | TRBV7-2 | TRBD2 | TRBJ2-5
TGCGCCAGCAGCTTACCGGGACAGGGCGGTGAAAAACTGTTTTTT | CASSLPGQGGEKLFF | few | 15 | TRBV5-1 | TRBD1 | TRBJ1-4
TGTGCCAGCAGCCAACAGGTCTACTATGGCTACACCTTC | CASSQQVYYGYTF | - | 13 | TRBV14 | - | TRBJ1-2
TGTGCCAGCAGCCGCGGACAGACCTCTGGGGCCAACGTCCTGACTTTC | CASSRGQTSGANVLTF | - | 16 | TRBV6-2/TRBV6-3 | - | TRBJ2-6
TGTGCCAGCAGCTTTAGGGAGGAACCCCTCTCTGGCTACACCTTC | CASSFREEPLSGYTF | - | 15 | TRBV7-2 | - | TRBJ1-2
TGTGCCAGCAGTTGGACAGGGAGTAACTATGGCTACACCTTC | CASSWTGSNYGYTF | - | 14 | TRBV28 | TRBD1 | TRBJ1-2
TGTGCCAGCACCAACTCGGCGGGGGGTAACTATGGCTACACCTTC | CASTNSAGGNYGYTF | - | 15 | TRBV28 | - | TRBJ1-2
TGTGCCAGCAGCTTAGTCACTAGCGGTAGGAATGAGCAGTTCTTC | CASSLVTSGRNEQFF | - | 15 | TRBV7-9 | TRBD2 | TRBJ2-1
TGTGCCAGCAGCCAGGGCGGCGAACCCTACAATGAGCAGTTCTTC | CASSQGGEPYNEQFF | - | 15 | TRBV6-4 | - | TRBJ2-1
TGTGCCAGCAGTTTATTTGGGGCAGGAGGAAACACCATATATTTT | CASSLFGAGGNTIYF | - | 15 | TRBV28 | - | TRBJ1-3
TGTGCCAGTAGTACAGGGTTGGGGCACACTGAAGCTTTCTTT | CASSTGLGHTEAFF | - | 14 | TRBV19 | - | TRBJ1-1
TGTGCCAGCAGCCTCAGGGGTGGGGACACTGAAGCTTTCTTT | CASSLRGGDTEAFF | - | 14 | TRBV3-1/TRBV3-2 | - | TRBJ1-1
TGCGCCAGCAGCCAAGACCCAGAAACCTCTGGAAACACCATATATTTT | CASSQDPETSGNTIYF | - | 16 | TRBV4-3 | - | TRBJ1-3
TGTGCCAGCAGCCAAGAGTGGAGCGGGCAAGAGACCCAGTACTTC | CASSQEWSGQETQYF | few | 15 | TRBV4-2 | - | TRBJ2-5
TGTGCCAGCAGCCTTGGGCTAGCGGGGGCTGACTTCGGCAATGAGCAGTTCTTC | CASSLGLAGADFGNEQFF | - | 18 | TRBV7-9 | TRBD2 | TRBJ2-1
TGTGCCACCAGCAATACACTCGGGACTCTCGGCGGAAACACCATATATTTT | CATSNTLGTLGGNTIYF | once | 17 | TRBV15 | - | TRBJ1-3
TGTGCCAGCAGCTTGCGCGGGACTAGAAACAATGAGCAGTTCTTC | CASSLRGTRNNEQFF | once | 15 | TRBV7-2 | TRBD2 | TRBJ2-1
TGTGCCAGCAGCCAAGGGGGGGTCTCGTGGACTGAAGCTTTCTTT | CASSQGGVSWTEAFF | - | 15 | TRBV3-1/TRBV3-2 | - | TRBJ1-1
TGTGCCAGCAGTACCCAGGGAGGGCAGCCCCAGCATTTT | CASSTQGGQPQHF | - | 13 | TRBV6-6 | - | TRBJ1-5
TGTGCCAGCAGTTTGACAGGGGGTTTGTTAACTGAAGCTTTCTTT | CASSLTGGLLTEAFF | - | 15 | TRBV2 | TRBD1 | TRBJ1-1
TGCGCCAGCAGCCGGGACAGAAATCAGCCCCAGCATTTT | CASSRDRNQPQHF | - | 13 | TRBV5-1 | TRBD1 | TRBJ1-5
TGTGCCAGCAGTGAAGGGCCGTGGCGGGGGGCCGACACCGGGGAGCTGTTTTTT | CASSEGPWRGADTGELFF | - | 18 | TRBV6-1 | TRBD2 | TRBJ2-2
TGTGCCAGCAGTGGCTTGAAAACCGGGACAGATAACAATGAGCAGTTCTTC | CASSGLKTGTDNNEQFF | - | 17 | TRBV27 | TRBD1 | TRBJ2-1
TGTGCCAGCAGTGACAGATGGTTCAATGGCTACACCTTC | CASSDRWFNGYTF | - | 13 | TRBV6-1 | - | TRBJ1-2
TGTGCCAGTAAACCCTTCTCAGATAAGGGACAGCTCAACACTGAAGCTTTCTTT | CASKPFSDKGQLNTEAFF | - | 18 | TRBV19 | TRBD1 | TRBJ1-1
TGTGCCAGTAGATCGGACTGGGGCTACACCTTC | CASRSDWGYTF | - | 11 | TRBV19 | - | TRBJ1-2
TGTGCCAGCAGCCCCAGGGGTAATCAGCCCCAGCATTTT | CASSPRGNQPQHF | - | 13 | TRBV6-2/TRBV6-3 | - | TRBJ1-5
TGCGCCAGCAGGAGGACAGGGGGGTCATCCTACAATGAGCAGTTCTTC | CASRRTGGSSYNEQFF | - | 16 | TRBV4-1 | TRBD1 | TRBJ2-1
TGTGCCAGCAGCTTAGATCCCATCTCACCCCTCCACTTT | CASSLDPISPLHF | - | 13 | TRBV7-8 | - | TRBJ1-6
TGTGCCAGTAGGGACAGGGCGAGGGTTAATTCACCCCTCCACTTT | CASRDRARVNSPLHF | few | 15 | TRBV19 | TRBD1 | TRBJ1-6
TGCGCCAGCAGCTTGCCAGGGCCAAATTCACCCCTCCACTTT | CASSLPGPNSPLHF | - | 14 | TRBV5-1 | - | TRBJ1-6
TGTGCCAGCAGTTCTGGCAGAACTAATGAAAAACTGTTTTTT | CASSSGRTNEKLFF | - | 14 | TRBV6-5 | - | TRBJ1-4
TGTGCCACCAGCTATGGACAGGGGCGCAATCAGCCCCAGCATTTT | CATSYGQGRNQPQHF | - | 15 | TRBV15 | TRBD1 | TRBJ1-5
TGTGCCAGCAGCCCGGGACAGAAGAACACTGAAGCTTTCTTT | CASSPGQKNTEAFF | - | 14 | TRBV11-3 | TRBD1 | TRBJ1-1
TGTGCCAGCAGCGCCCGACAGGGAGGTTTGATTGAGACCCAGTACTTC | CASSARQGGLIETQYF | - | 16 | TRBV9 | - | TRBJ2-5
TGTGCCAGCAGCTTATTTGGCCAGGTCGATAATTCACCCCTCCACTTT | CASSLFGQVDNSPLHF | - | 16 | TRBV11-2 | - | TRBJ1-6
TGTGCCAGCACCAACCCCCCATCGGGCACCATATATTTT | CASTNPPSGTIYF | - | 13 | TRBV6-5 | - | TRBJ1-3
TGTGCCAGCAGTTTTTGGGCGAGAGGGACTAGCGGGGGGGGCACCGGGGAGCTGTTTTTT | CASSFWARGTSGGGTGELFF | - | 20 | TRBV27 | TRBD2 | TRBJ2-2
TGTGCCAGTAGTTTCGCGGGGGCCTACGAGCAGTACTTC | CASSFAGAYEQYF | - | 13 | TRBV19 | TRBD2 | TRBJ2-7
TGTGCCAGCACTAGGGACTTCAATCAGCCCCAGCATTTT | CASTRDFNQPQHF | once | 13 | TRBV12-3/TRBV12-4 | - | TRBJ1-5
TGTGCCACCAGCAGTGGGGACAGCTCCTATGGCTACACCTTC | CATSSGDSSYGYTF | - | 14 | TRBV15 | TRBD1 | TRBJ1-2